This is a list of T cell receptor beta chains from one sample in a study of shared clonotypes between healthy human individuals. TCRdb's table, derived via immunoSEQ multiplex PCR, lists solely in-frame clones and lacks some. The sample has around 1.9 million clones, 93% seen once. The sample taken for sequencing was naive CD8+ T cells from PBMCs. Receptors originate from a man younger than 30 in good health. Some clones in this sample may be carry-over from other donors' samples. Both conserved end residues are part of each CDR3. The D gene is left open where the match is weak. The listing skips clone size in some rows; elsewhere it reads once, few, many or a size class.

J gene | D gene | V gene | clone size | CDR3 protein | CDR3 DNA
TRBJ2-7 | TRBD2 | TRBV27 | - | CASSLVSGRGAYEQYF | TGTGCCAGCAGTTTAGTTAGCGGGAGGGGGGCCTACGAGCAGTACTTC
TRBJ2-7 | TRBD2 | TRBV5-4 | - | CASSFLAGGPSSYEQYF | TGTGCCAGCAGCTTCCTAGCGGGAGGGCCCTCGTCCTACGAGCAGTACTTC
TRBJ2-1 | - | TRBV27 | once | CASSGIRVGSYNEQFF | TGTGCCAGCAGCGGGATTCGGGTCGGTTCCTACAATGAGCAGTTCTTC
TRBJ2-7 | - | TRBV27 | - | CASSPSLGGLTYEQYF | TGTGCCAGCAGCCCTTCCCTCGGCGGGCTCACCTACGAGCAGTACTTC
TRBJ1-3 | - | TRBV7-6 | once | CASSPRGGGNTIYF | TGTGCCAGCAGCCCGAGGGGAGGTGGAAACACCATATATTTT
TRBJ1-2 | - | TRBV6-1 | - | CASSEANRAYKSYGYTF | TGTGCCAGCAGTGAAGCGAACAGGGCCTATAAATCCTATGGCTACACCTTC
TRBJ2-7 | - | TRBV9 | - | CASSGGLSYEQYF | TGTGCCAGCTCTGGGGGTCTCTCCTACGAGCAGTACTTC
TRBJ2-2 | TRBD2 | TRBV7-3 | - | CASSSGSGSGGELFF | TGTGCCAGCAGCTCGGGGAGCGGGAGTGGCGGGGAGCTGTTTTTT
TRBJ1-1 | - | TRBV28 | - | CASCFSWGVRGTEAFF | TGTGCCAGCTGCTTCTCTTGGGGGGTAAGGGGCACTGAAGCTTTCTTT
TRBJ2-7 | - | TRBV28 | - | CASSPLASVSYEQYF | TGTGCCAGCAGCCCGCTAGCGTCAGTCTCCTACGAGCAGTACTTC
TRBJ1-1 | - | TRBV23-1 | - | CASSRERNTEAFF | TGCGCCAGCAGTCGGGAGAGGAACACTGAAGCTTTCTTT
TRBJ2-2 | TRBD1 | TRBV29-1 | - | CSGKGAITGELFF | TGCAGCGGTAAGGGGGCAATCACCGGGGAGCTGTTTTTT
TRBJ2-7 | - | TRBV5-5 | - | CASSRPEGVNYVPQECF | TGTGCCAGCAGCCGACCAGAGGGGGTGAATTATGTCCCACAGGAGTGCTTC
TRBJ1-1 | - | TRBV5-1 | - | CASSIDRSQAFF | TGCGCCAGCAGCATAGACAGGAGCCAAGCTTTCTTT
TRBJ2-1 | TRBD2 | TRBV7-8 | - | CASSLGLAGLLYNEQFF | TGTGCCAGCAGCTTAGGACTAGCGGGCCTGCTCTACAATGAGCAGTTCTTC
TRBJ1-2 | - | TRBV2 | - | CASDGNWEETAYGYTF | TGTGCCAGCGATGGAAATTGGGAGGAGACTGCTTATGGCTACACCTTC
TRBJ1-6 | - | TRBV6-5 | - | CASSQPREARSPLHF | TGTGCCAGCAGCCAACCACGAGAGGCCCGTTCACCCCTCCACTTT
TRBJ2-5 | TRBD1 | TRBV11-3 | - | CASSPGTALQETQYF | TGTGCCAGCAGCCCGGGGACAGCCCTACAAGAGACCCAGTACTTC
TRBJ1-2 | TRBD1 | TRBV28 | - | CASSFPGQGGYGYTF | TGTGCCAGCAGTTTCCCGGGACAGGGAGGCTATGGCTACACCTTC
TRBJ1-4 | TRBD1 | TRBV27 | - | CASSLRQGGEKLFF | TGTGCCAGCAGCCTACGACAGGGGGGAGAAAAACTGTTTTTT
TRBJ2-1 | TRBD2 | TRBV28 | - | CASSFGTSGANEQFF | TGTGCCAGCAGCTTCGGGACTAGCGGGGCCAATGAGCAGTTCTTC
TRBJ1-2 | - | TRBV7-9 | - | CASSLKRYGYTF | TGTGCCAGCAGCCTAAAACGCTATGGCTACACCTTC
TRBJ2-7 | TRBD1 | TRBV28 | - | CASRILRDRPSEQYF | TGTGCCAGCAGAATTCTCCGGGACAGGCCCTCCGAGCAGTACTTC
TRBJ2-5 | - | TRBV11-3 | - | CASSKDLGETQYF | TGTGCCAGCAGCAAAGACCTAGGCGAGACCCAGTACTTC
TRBJ2-3 | TRBD2 | TRBV11-2 | - | CASSFETSGYILNTQYF | TGTGCCAGCAGCTTTGAGACTAGCGGGTATATCTTGAATACGCAGTATTTT